This T cell receptor beta chain was recovered during a study of cytomegalovirus exposure and HLA in healthy donors. General study results and limits: Most subjects had HLA-A and HLA-B alleles reportedly predicted accurately by TCR beta sequences.

In the PCR, 60 Vbeta and 13 Jbeta primers were used. Generated by immunoSEQ multiplex PCR, the TCRdb table keeps only in-frame clones and is missing some. This sample has 80,000 to 100,000 clones, with roughly 70% found just once. The germline gives CDR1 LNHNV, CDR2 YYDKDF (reference sequence). This CDR3 has 17 amino acids. Unmatched junction bases numbered 10, after V lost 0 bases and J lost 8 bases. Comment on this clone: Antigen: not known.

This sequence originates from a middle-aged man in good health and CMV-seronegative. The chain employs TRBV15 and TRBJ2-1; 10 bases align to TRBD2. Sequencing was done on a sample of PBMCs. CDR3 in amino acids: CATSRDVGSGRGDEQFF. The CDR3 region has the DNA TGTGCCACCAGCAGAGATGTCGGGAGCGGGAGGGGGGATGAGCAGTTCTTC. The entire variable domain, with the rest obtained from reference TRBV15 and TRBJ2-1, is as follows: DAMVIQNPRYQVTQFGKPVTLSCSQTLNHNVMYWYQQKSSQAPKLLFHYYDKDFNNEADTPDNFQSRRPNTSFCFLDIRSPGLGDTAMYLCATSRDVGSGRGDEQFFGPGTRLTVL.